This TCR beta chain was recorded in a study of OX40 agonist ivuxolimab in advanced cancers. Study-wide points: CD8+ T cells showed, on average, more clonal expansion than CD4+ cells.

This clone appeared once. Antigen specificity is unknown. The CDR3 totals 14 residues. J was trimmed by 1 base and V by 4 bases; bases with no gene match: 3. Germline V lookup: CDR1 SEHNR, CDR2 FQNEAQ (reference sequence). Assay: immunoSEQ multiplex PCR; the TCRdb copy retains only in-frame clones and omits some. The repertoire consists of about 95,000 clones, with around nine tenths occurring once and the leading ten covering around 2.5%. This TCR derives from an adult with an advanced solid tumor such as melanoma, head and neck, liver or kidney cancer. J is TRBJ1-1 and V is TRBV7-9; 7 bases are shared with TRBD1. Sequencing used CD4+ or CD8+ T cells sorted from blood, obtained in a trial of the OX40 agonist ivuxolimab. For the CDR3, the DNA is TGTGCCAGCAGCTCGCGGACAGGGAACACTGAAGCTTTCTTT. It translates to CASSSRTGNTEAFF.